The rows below give T cell receptor beta chains drawn from one sample of a study of T cell responses to AZD1222 COVID-19 vaccine. The data were produced by immunoSEQ multiplex PCR, yet TCRdb's version contains in-frame clones alone and is incomplete. The top ten hold 4.8% of the sample, which has fewer than 110,000 clones, nearly 90% seen once. The sample here was peripheral blood, taken 28 days after the second AZD1222 dose. The source is an adult who received the AZD1222 COVID-19 vaccine. Each CDR3 is given with its conserved first and last residue. D genes are given only for firm matches. Expanded clones are given a class, and other clones once, few, many or no size at all.

CASSPTVNYGYTF,TGTGCCAGCAGTCCGACAGTTAACTATGGCTACACCTTC,TRBV28,TRBJ1-2,few,-
CASSRDPDNYGYTF,TGTGCCAGCAGCCGGGACCCGGATAACTATGGCTACACCTTC,TRBV7-9,TRBJ1-2,-,-
CASSRQGVSEQFF,TGTGCCAGCAGTCGACAGGGGGTGAGTGAGCAGTTCTTC,TRBV2,TRBJ2-1,-,TRBD1
CASSLQRNTEAFF,TGTGCCAGCAGCTTACAGCGGAACACTGAAGCTTTCTTT,TRBV5-4,TRBJ1-1,-,-
CASSGRQPGELFF,TGTGCCAGCAGCGGCCGCCAGCCCGGGGAGCTGTTTTTT,TRBV7-6,TRBJ2-2,-,-
CASSLTGSPGNYGYTF,TGTGCCAGCAGCCTCACGGGGTCTCCGGGCAACTATGGCTACACCTTC,TRBV7-2,TRBJ1-2,-,-
CASSRTPPGGILGEQFF,TGTGCCAGTAGCCGGACCCCCCCAGGGGGCATCTTAGGTGAGCAGTTCTTC,TRBV19,TRBJ2-1,-,TRBD1
CASSTRGGGNTGELFF,TGTGCCAGCTCAACAAGAGGAGGGGGGAACACCGGGGAGCTGTTTTTT,TRBV18,TRBJ2-2,-,-
CASSLDPGRGYGYTF,TGTGCCAGCAGCTTAGATCCGGGGAGGGGGTATGGCTACACCTTC,TRBV7-8,TRBJ1-2,-,-
CASVRTEAFF,TGTGCCAGTGTGCGCACTGAAGCTTTCTTT,TRBV28,TRBJ1-1,-,-
CAISDWGIGTEAFF,TGTGCCATCAGTGACTGGGGGATTGGGACTGAAGCTTTCTTT,TRBV10-3,TRBJ1-1,-,-
CASSYRTDYNEQFF,TGTGCCAGCAGTTACCGGACAGACTACAATGAGCAGTTCTTC,TRBV6-6,TRBJ2-1,-,-
CASSAGGAGYNEQFF,TGTGCCAGCAGCGCAGGGGGCGCGGGGTACAATGAGCAGTTCTTC,TRBV9,TRBJ2-1,-,TRBD1
CAWRTSGGAGNEQFF,TGTGCCTGGAGGACTAGCGGGGGGGCGGGGAATGAGCAGTTCTTC,TRBV30,TRBJ2-1,-,TRBD2
CASSLEHQETQYF,TGCGCCAGCAGCTTGGAGCATCAAGAGACCCAGTACTTC,TRBV5-1,TRBJ2-5,-,-
CASSWETGLEQFF,TGTGCCAGCAGTTGGGAGACAGGGCTGGAGCAGTTCTTC,TRBV12-3/TRBV12-4,TRBJ2-1,once,TRBD1
CASSQVPPPEVNEKLFF,TGCGCCAGCAGCCAGGTGCCCCCGCCCGAGGTCAATGAAAAACTGTTTTTT,TRBV4-1,TRBJ1-4,-,-
CASSPGDSRKETQYF,TGTGCCAGCAGCCCCGGGGACAGCAGAAAAGAGACCCAGTACTTC,TRBV5-8,TRBJ2-5,-,TRBD1
CATSRRDRGPLGNTIYF,TGTGCCACCAGCAGACGCGACAGGGGTCCCCTGGGGAACACCATATATTTT,TRBV15,TRBJ1-3,once,TRBD1
CASSPQGGYSGNTIYF,TGTGCCAGCAGTCCTCAGGGGGGGTACTCTGGAAACACCATATATTTT,TRBV27,TRBJ1-3,-,TRBD1
CASSLTGSRGGGYTF,TGTGCCAGCAGCCTCACAGGGTCTCGAGGCGGGGGCTACACCTTC,TRBV7-9,TRBJ1-2,few,-
CASSSTSGGGSYEQYF,TGCGCCAGCAGCTCCACTAGCGGGGGGGGCTCCTACGAGCAGTACTTC,TRBV5-1,TRBJ2-7,-,TRBD2
CASSQPGLGTGELFF,TGTGCCAGCAGCCAGCCGGGGCTGGGCACCGGGGAGCTGTTTTTT,TRBV3-1/TRBV3-2,TRBJ2-2,-,-
CAISRALNQPQHF,TGTGCCATCTCACGAGCACTTAATCAGCCCCAGCATTTT,TRBV10-3,TRBJ1-5,-,-
CASNGGNTIYF,TGTGCCAGCAACGGTGGAAACACCATATATTTT,TRBV5-8,TRBJ1-3,-,-
CASRIYQGAKVGYTF,TGTGCCAGCAGAATATATCAGGGGGCTAAGGTTGGCTACACCTTC,TRBV2,TRBJ1-2,-,TRBD1
CASSSQGDQPQHF,TGTGCCAGCAGCTCACAGGGGGATCAGCCCCAGCATTTT,TRBV7-2,TRBJ1-5,-,TRBD1
CASSQDRGSGNTIYF,TGCGCCAGCAGCCAAGACCGGGGGTCCGGAAACACCATATATTTT,TRBV4-1,TRBJ1-3,-,-
CASSLVSNQPQHF,TGTGCCAGCAGCCTGGTTAGCAATCAGCCCCAGCATTTT,TRBV6-2/TRBV6-3,TRBJ1-5,-,-
CASSSPQGRVGELFF,TGTGCCAGCAGCTCGCCCCAGGGGAGAGTCGGGGAGCTGTTTTTT,TRBV5-6,TRBJ2-2,-,-
CASSPRGRDTEAFF,TGTGCCAGCTCACCGCGGGGACGGGACACTGAAGCTTTCTTT,TRBV18,TRBJ1-1,-,-
CASSYSSGEGQNYGYTF,TGTGCCAGCAGTTACTCAAGCGGGGAAGGACAAAACTATGGCTACACCTTC,TRBV6-2/TRBV6-3,TRBJ1-2,few,-
CASKRGPYYGYTF,TGTGCCAGCAAGAGGGGCCCTTACTATGGCTACACCTTC,TRBV2,TRBJ1-2,-,-
CASSLNRDTYEQYF,TGTGCCAGCAGTCTAAACCGGGACACCTACGAGCAGTACTTC,TRBV27,TRBJ2-7,-,-
CASSPVGRNTEAFF,TGTGCCAGCAGCCCAGTCGGGCGGAACACTGAAGCTTTCTTT,TRBV7-9,TRBJ1-1,-,-
CASSEWGGQGGPGQYF,TGTGCCAGCAGTGAATGGGGGGGGCAGGGCGGCCCTGGGCAGTACTTC,TRBV6-1,TRBJ2-7,few,-
CATIGRSSTYEQYF,TGTGCCACCATCGGTCGGTCTTCTACCTACGAGCAGTACTTC,TRBV10-3,TRBJ2-7,-,-
CASSSDGGEKLFF,TGTGCCAGCAGCTCCGACGGGGGTGAAAAACTGTTTTTT,TRBV11-1,TRBJ1-4,-,-
CASSFSPISGEQFF,TGTGCCAGCTCGTTCTCACCAATATCGGGTGAGCAGTTCTTC,TRBV18,TRBJ2-1,-,-
CASSQMNTGELFF,TGTGCCAGCAGCCAGATGAACACCGGGGAGCTGTTTTTT,TRBV5-4,TRBJ2-2,-,-
CASSLQSYNSPLHF,TGCGCCAGCAGCTTGCAATCCTATAATTCACCCCTCCACTTT,TRBV5-1,TRBJ1-6,-,-
CASSLAEGRISSPLHF,TGTGCCAGCAGCTTGGCCGAGGGTCGTATTAGTTCACCCCTCCACTTT,TRBV5-6,TRBJ1-6,-,-
CASSPTLGGGYEQYF,TGCGCCAGCAGCCCGACACTCGGGGGGGGTTACGAGCAGTACTTC,TRBV4-3,TRBJ2-7,-,TRBD2
CASSWTPNTEAFF,TGTGCCAGCAGCTGGACACCGAACACTGAAGCTTTCTTT,TRBV5-5,TRBJ1-1,-,-
CATSDGTGDQPQHF,TGTGCCACCAGTGATGGGACAGGAGATCAGCCCCAGCATTTT,TRBV24-1,TRBJ1-5,-,TRBD1
CASSSRGREYSNQPQHF,TGTGCCAGTAGCTCCCGTGGAAGGGAGTATAGCAATCAGCCCCAGCATTTT,TRBV19,TRBJ1-5,-,-
CASSLDPGRETQYF,TGTGCCAGCAGCTTAGACCCAGGGAGAGAGACCCAGTACTTC,TRBV7-2,TRBJ2-5,-,-
CASSQDYTGRGNTIYF,TGCGCCAGCAGCCAAGATTACACGGGGAGAGGAAACACCATATATTTT,TRBV4-3,TRBJ1-3,few,-